The 30 T cell receptor beta chains in this list originate from one sample, sequenced in a study of blood T cell repertoires in COVID-19. Sequencing was performed with immunoSEQ multiplex PCR; in TCRdb, only in-frame clones are kept and a portion is missing. The sample records 110,000 or so clones, 75% to 85% being singletons. Sequenced sample: peripheral blood. Every receptor here comes from a woman at least 80 years old with active or convalescent COVID-19.

This clone has just a few counts. V usage is TRBV11-2 and J usage is TRBJ1-1; no clear D. Trimming removed 1 base from V and 1 base from J, with 7 bases in between. The CDR3 extends over 14 amino acids. Germline V gene sequence: CDR1 SGHAT, CDR2 FQNNGV. The CDR3 loop reads CASSLADSNTEAFF. The CDR3 DNA reads as TGTGCCAGCAGCTTAGCCGACTCGAACACTGAAGCTTTCTTT.

The chain combines TRBV7-3 with TRBJ1-5; D unresolved. The CDR3 totals 13 residues. Trimming shortened V by 1 base and J by 5 bases, and 6 bases separated the two germline ends. The germline V gene encodes CDR1 SGHTA and CDR2 FQGTGA. The CDR3 nucleotides read TGTGCCAGCAGCTTAAACAGAGATCAGCCCCAGCATTTT. As protein: CASSLNRDQPQHF.

The chain joins TRBV19 to TRBJ2-3; weak D call: TRBD1 (6 bases). Germline CDR1 is LNHDA and CDR2 is SQIVND (reference sequence). Trimming removed 8 bases from V and 3 bases from J, with 12 bases in between. CDR3 length: 13 amino acids. The CDR3 sequence is CASGVTGTDTQYF. As DNA, the CDR3 is TGTGCCAGTGGGGTTACAGGGACAGATACGCAGTATTTT.

This chain uses TRBV27 with TRBJ1-6; tentatively, D is TRBD1 (6 bases). V was trimmed by 6 bases and J by 0 bases, leaving 12 bases between them. The CDR3 spans 16 residues. CDR1 and CDR2 (germline): MNHEY, SMNVEV (reference sequence). The CDR3 loop reads CASSRTGSSYNSPLHF. CDR3 nucleotide sequence: TGTGCCAGCAGCCGAACAGGGAGCTCCTATAATTCACCCCTCCACTTT.

The V call is TRBV5-1, the J call TRBJ2-1, with D possibly matching TRBD2 (5 bases). Trimming stripped 2 bases from V and 4 bases from J, with 10 bases between. The CDR3 is made up of 14 amino acids. Per the germline V gene, CDR1 is SGHRS and CDR2 is YFSETQ. This CDR3 is CASSFAGSYNEQFF. CDR3 nucleotides: TGCGCCAGCAGCTTCGCGGGCTCGTACAATGAGCAGTTCTTC.

The chain carries TRBV4-1 and TRBJ1-2; the match to TRBD1 covers 9 bases. Germline loops: CDR1 MGHRA, CDR2 YSYEKL. V trimming: 4 bases; J trimming: 5 bases; junction bases outside the gene matches: 11. The CDR3 consists of 16 residues. This CDR3 is CASSRTGQGSRYGYTF. The DNA for the CDR3 is TGCGCCAGCAGCCGAACAGGACAGGGGAGTAGGTATGGCTACACCTTC.

The J gene is TRBJ2-6, the V gene TRBV6-5; 9 bases align to TRBD1. The V gene end was trimmed by 11 bases and the J gene end by 3 bases; junction bases not matched to a gene: 8. Germline loops: CDR1 MNHEY, CDR2 SVGAGI. The CDR3 consists of 15 residues. The CDR3 DNA reads TGTGCCGTAACAGGGGGCGGAAGTGGGGCCAACGTCCTGACTTTC. Its translation is CAVTGGGSGANVLTF.

The rearrangement uses TRBV12-3 or TRBV12-4 and TRBJ1-4, with unresolved D. The V end lost 6 bases, the J end lost 8 bases, and 10 bases lay between the germline ends. The CDR3 runs 12 residues. CDR3 loop: CASRSEEEKLFF. CDR3 sequence (DNA): TGTGCCAGCAGATCCGAGGAGGAAAAACTGTTTTTT.

The V and J genes are TRBV2 and TRBJ2-1, with 10 bases fitting TRBD2. The trim removed 1 base at V and 7 bases at J, leaving 4 bases unmatched. Per the germline V gene, CDR1 is SNHLY and CDR2 is FYNNEI. CDR3 length: 15 amino acids. This chain's CDR3 is CASSEGVAGGNEQFF. The DNA of the CDR3 is TGTGCCAGCAGTGAAGGGGTAGCGGGAGGAAATGAGCAGTTCTTC.

This chain links TRBV4-1 with TRBJ2-3; D is perhaps TRBD2 (6 bases). Germline assignment: CDR1 MGHRA and CDR2 YSYEKL. Trimming left V 0 bases short and J 4 bases short, with 17 bases between. The CDR3 consists of 17 residues. CDR3 nucleotides: TGCGCCAGCAGCCAAGAGTGGCAACTAGCTAATTCAGATACGCAGTATTTT. Amino acids: CASSQEWQLANSDTQYF.

This clone was seen a single time. The chain joins TRBV11-2 to TRBJ1-6, with 7 bases matching TRBD1. Germline lookup yields CDR1 SGHAT and CDR2 FQNNGV. V lost 5 bases and J lost 10; bases outside the gene matches: 14. The CDR3 runs 16 residues. The CDR3 sequence: CASSDQTGSGGSPLHF. The CDR3 DNA is TGTGCCAGCAGCGACCAGACAGGGTCCGGCGGGTCACCCCTCCACTTT. The whole variable domain, remainder taken from reference TRBV11-2 and TRBJ1-6, is EAGVAQSPRYKIIEKRQSVAFWCNPISGHATLYWYQQILGQGPKLLIQFQNNGVVDDSQLPKDRFSAERLKGVDSTLKIQPAKLEDSAVYLCASSDQTGSGGSPLHFGNGTRLTVT.

The rearrangement links TRBV6-1 to TRBJ2-3; TRBD2 aligns across 10 bases. The germline CDR1 and CDR2 sequences are MNHNS and SASEGT. The CDR3 has 16 residues. V was clipped by 2 bases and J by 6 bases; unmatched bases: 8. As DNA, the CDR3 is TGTGCCAGCAGTGAACGGGCTAGCGGGAGACTTGATACGCAGTATTTT. It translates to CASSERASGRLDTQYF.

The V gene is TRBV29-1, the J gene TRBJ2-1; TRBD1 might be the D (6 bases). The CDR3 has 13 amino acids. V lost 1 base and J 5 bases, leaving 9 bases between the germline ends. The germline V gene has CDR1 SQVTM and CDR2 ANQGSEA. In DNA form, the CDR3 reads TGCAGCGTTGAAGGGGACACCAACAATGAGCAGTTCTTC. Its translation is CSVEGDTNNEQFF.

The chain joins TRBV11-2 to TRBJ2-7, with 13 bases lining up with TRBD2. The CDR3 is 16 amino acids. Trimming cost V 2 bases and J 4 bases; bases outside gene matches: 5. The germline V gene encodes CDR1 SGHAT and CDR2 FQNNGV. The CDR3 DNA sequence: TGTGCCAGCAGCTTAAGGACTAGCGGGAGTGTTTACGAGCAGTACTTC. It translates to CASSLRTSGSVYEQYF. The entire variable domain, with the rest obtained from reference TRBV11-2 and TRBJ2-7, is as follows: EAGVAQSPRYKIIEKRQSVAFWCNPISGHATLYWYQQILGQGPKLLIQFQNNGVVDDSQLPKDRFSAERLKGVDSTLKIQPAKLEDSAVYLCASSLRTSGSVYEQYFGPGTRLTVT.

This chain joins TRBV27 and TRBJ2-7; D uncertain. This CDR3 region has 14 residues. Deletions cut 1 base from V and 1 base from J, with 8 bases between. CDR1 is MNHEY and CDR2 is SMNVEV in the germline V gene (reference sequence). CDR3 sequence: CASSLFRQSYEQYF. CDR3 nucleotide sequence: TGTGCCAGCAGTTTATTCAGGCAATCCTACGAGCAGTACTTC.

This chain connects TRBV19 to TRBJ1-2; 9 nucleotides line up with TRBD1. Germline V gene lookup returns CDR1 LNHDA and CDR2 SQIVND (reference sequence). This CDR3 has 14 amino acids. V trimming: 6 bases; J trimming: 8 bases; junction bases outside the gene matches: 10. The CDR3 DNA reads TGTGCCAGTAGAAAAGGGGACAGGGAAGACGGCTACACCTTC. It translates to CASRKGDREDGYTF.

V and J are TRBV12-3 or TRBV12-4 and TRBJ2-6, with D uncertain. Trimming cost V 7 bases and J 0 bases, with 4 bases left between them. The CDR3 loop spans 13 amino acids. CDR3 bases: TGTGCCAGCACCGTCTCTGGGGCCAACGTCCTGACTTTC. This gives the protein CASTVSGANVLTF.

This clone occurred once. The chain is built from TRBV28 and TRBJ2-7, with D perhaps matching TRBD1 (7 bases). From germline, CDR1 is MDHEN and CDR2 SYDVKM. V lost 2 bases and J 1 base, leaving 12 bases between the germline ends. The length of the CDR3 is 15 residues. DNA of the CDR3: TGTGCCAGCAGTTTAGACCAGGGGGGTTCCTACGAGCAGTACTTC. This codes for CASSLDQGGSYEQYF.

A few counts support this clone. The rearrangement links TRBV19 to TRBJ1-1; D gene uncertain. V shed 8 bases and J shed 11 bases, with 15 bases lying between them. Germline CDR1 reads LNHDA; CDR2 reads SQIVND (reference sequence). This CDR3 spans 11 amino acids. The CDR3 spells CASGAGNLAFF. In DNA, the CDR3 is TGTGCCAGTGGCGCCGGGAATCTTGCTTTCTTT. Full variable domain (remainder filled in from reference TRBV19 and TRBJ1-1): DGGITQSPKYLFRKEGQNVTLSCEQNLNHDAMYWYRQDPGQGLRLIYYSQIVNDFQKGDIAEGYSVSREKKESFPLTVTSAQKNPTAFYLCASGAGNLAFFGQGTRLTVV.

J is TRBJ2-5 and V is TRBV7-6; the match to TRBD2 covers 15 bases. The CDR3 is 16 residues long. Germline V lookup: CDR1 SGHVS, CDR2 FNYEAQ. Losses at the gene ends were 4 bases for V and 5 bases for J; bases not matched to a gene: 5. The CDR3 nucleotides read TGTGCCAGCAGCTCCGGACTAGCGGGAGGGCGCGAGACCCAGTACTTC. Protein sequence: CASSSGLAGGRETQYF. Drawing the rest from reference TRBV7-6 and TRBJ2-5, the complete variable domain is GAGVSQSPRYKVTKRGQDVALRCDPISGHVSLYWYRQALGQGPEFLTYFNYEAQQDKSGLPNDRFSAERPEGSISTLTIQRTEQRDSAMYRCASSSGLAGGRETQYFGPGTRLLVL.

The chain employs TRBV9 and TRBJ2-3; 15 bases align to TRBD2. Trimming at V came to 0 bases and at J to 2 bases, leaving 13 bases not matched to a gene. There are 21 residues in the CDR3. CDR1 and CDR2 from the germline V gene are SGDLS and YYNGEE. The CDR3: CASSVALSRTSGRAATDTQYF. CDR3 bases: TGTGCCAGCAGCGTAGCCCTGTCCCGGACTAGCGGGAGGGCCGCCACAGATACGCAGTATTTT.

The rearrangement joins TRBV13 to TRBJ2-3, with D uncertain. Trimming shortened V by 5 bases and J by 5 bases, and 17 bases separated the two germline ends. CDR1 and CDR2 (germline): PRHDT, FYEKMQ (reference sequence). CDR3 size: 15 residues. In DNA, the CDR3 is TGTGCCAGCAGCCCCCGATCGGTCTCCTTAGATACGCAGTATTTT. Translation gives CASSPRSVSLDTQYF. The full variable domain, rest sourced from reference TRBV13 and TRBJ2-3, is AAGVIQSPRHLIKEKRETATLKCYPIPRHDTVYWYQQGPGQDPQFLISFYEKMQSDKGSIPDRFSAQQFSDYHSELNMSSLELGDSALYFCASSPRSVSLDTQYFGPGTRLTVL.

The chain combines TRBV28 with TRBJ1-3; no clear D. The CDR3 totals 14 residues. V was cut by 10 bases and J by 0 bases, with 13 bases left in between. Germline CDR1 is MDHEN and CDR2 is SYDVKM. This CDR3 is CATGWSGSGNTIYF. In DNA, the CDR3 is TGTGCCACGGGGTGGAGTGGCTCTGGAAACACCATATATTTT. The full variable domain, rest sourced from reference TRBV28 and TRBJ1-3, is DVKVTQSSRYLVKRTGEKVFLECVQDMDHENMFWYRQDPGLGLRLIYFSYDVKMKEKGDIPEGYSVSREKKERFSLILESASTNQTSMYLCATGWSGSGNTIYFGEGSWLTVV.

The chain has TRBV27 and TRBJ1-1, with 7 bases matching TRBD1. CDR3 length equals 14 residues. Germline V gene data show CDR1 as MNHEY and CDR2 as SMNVEV (reference sequence). Trimming took 5 bases from V and 2 from J; bases not matched to a gene: 5. CDR3 sequence: CASSLTGSNTEAFF. DNA of the CDR3: TGTGCCAGCAGTCTGACAGGGAGTAACACTGAAGCTTTCTTT.

The chain uses TRBV6-2 or TRBV6-3 and TRBJ1-1; 8 bases map to TRBD1. J gave up 4 bases and V 1 base, and 2 bases lay outside the gene matches. There are 14 residues in the CDR3. Germline V gene lookup returns CDR1 MNHEY and CDR2 SVGEGT. The CDR3 nucleotides read TGTGCCAGCAGTTACTACAGGGGGGCCACTGAAGCTTTCTTT. It is translated as CASSYYRGATEAFF.

The V and J genes are TRBV19 and TRBJ2-7; D not certain. Trimming left V 3 bases short and J 2 bases short, with 14 bases between. The germline V gene encodes CDR1 LNHDA and CDR2 SQIVND (reference sequence). The CDR3 covers 15 residues. CDR3 loop: CASSIAPGSPYEQYF. In DNA form, the CDR3 reads TGTGCCAGTAGTATCGCCCCCGGGTCCCCCTACGAGCAGTACTTC.

V usage is TRBV6-5 and J usage is TRBJ2-5, with D perhaps TRBD1 (5 bases). With 1 base removed from V and 7 bases from J, the gap between germline ends came to 19 bases. The CDR3 covers 16 residues. Germline V gene data show CDR1 as MNHEY and CDR2 as SVGAGI. The CDR3 sequence is CASSYWAGSQGGTQYF. CDR3 sequence (DNA): TGTGCCAGCAGTTACTGGGCAGGGTCCCAGGGTGGGACCCAGTACTTC.

The V call is TRBV12-1, the J call TRBJ2-5; the D call in the table, TRBD1, was not verified against the DNA. TRBV12-1 is deemed a pseudogene. This CDR3 has 16 residues. Written as DNA, the CDR3 is TGTGCCAGCAGCTTTGCGGGACAGGGGGCGGGAGAGACCCAGTACTTC. Amino acid sequence: CASSFAGQGAGETQYF.

This clone was found once. The DNA of the CDR3 is TGTGCCAGCAGCTGGCCCGGCACAGATACGCAGTATTTT. Its protein is CASSWPGTDTQYF. This chain uses TRBV11-2 with TRBJ2-3; D call uncertain. The germline CDR1 and CDR2 sequences are SGHAT and FQNNGV. This CDR3 has 13 amino acids. V shed 4 bases and J shed 1 base, with 6 bases lying between them. The full variable domain, completed using reference TRBV11-2 and TRBJ2-3, is EAGVAQSPRYKIIEKRQSVAFWCNPISGHATLYWYQQILGQGPKLLIQFQNNGVVDDSQLPKDRFSAERLKGVDSTLKIQPAKLEDSAVYLCASSWPGTDTQYFGPGTRLTVL.

This chain links TRBV28 with TRBJ2-7, with TRBD2 matching over 7 bases. J gave up 3 bases and V 7 bases, and 9 bases lay outside the gene matches. The length of the CDR3 is 14 residues. Germline assignment: CDR1 MDHEN and CDR2 SYDVKM. The CDR3 coding sequence is TGTGCCAGCAACTCAGGCGGGGGATTCTACGAGCAGTACTTC. It translates to CASNSGGGFYEQYF.